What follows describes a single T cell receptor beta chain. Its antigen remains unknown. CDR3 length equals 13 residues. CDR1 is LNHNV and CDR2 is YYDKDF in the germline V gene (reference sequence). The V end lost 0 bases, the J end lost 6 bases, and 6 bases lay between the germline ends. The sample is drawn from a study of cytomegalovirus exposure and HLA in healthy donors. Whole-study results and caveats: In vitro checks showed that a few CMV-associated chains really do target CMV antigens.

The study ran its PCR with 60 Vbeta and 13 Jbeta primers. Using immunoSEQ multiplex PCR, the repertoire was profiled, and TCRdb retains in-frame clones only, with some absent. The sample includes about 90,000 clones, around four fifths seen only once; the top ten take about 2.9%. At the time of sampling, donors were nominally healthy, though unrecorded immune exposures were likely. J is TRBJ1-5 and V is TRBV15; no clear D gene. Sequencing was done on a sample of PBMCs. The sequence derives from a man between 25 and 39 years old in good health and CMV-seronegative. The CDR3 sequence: CATSRDGSQPQHF. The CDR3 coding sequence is TGTGCCACCAGCAGAGATGGTAGTCAGCCCCAGCATTTT. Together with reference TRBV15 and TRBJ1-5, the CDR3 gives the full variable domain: DAMVIQNPRYQVTQFGKPVTLSCSQTLNHNVMYWYQQKSSQAPKLLFHYYDKDFNNEADTPDNFQSRRPNTSFCFLDIRSPGLGDTAMYLCATSRDGSQPQHFGDGTRLSIL.